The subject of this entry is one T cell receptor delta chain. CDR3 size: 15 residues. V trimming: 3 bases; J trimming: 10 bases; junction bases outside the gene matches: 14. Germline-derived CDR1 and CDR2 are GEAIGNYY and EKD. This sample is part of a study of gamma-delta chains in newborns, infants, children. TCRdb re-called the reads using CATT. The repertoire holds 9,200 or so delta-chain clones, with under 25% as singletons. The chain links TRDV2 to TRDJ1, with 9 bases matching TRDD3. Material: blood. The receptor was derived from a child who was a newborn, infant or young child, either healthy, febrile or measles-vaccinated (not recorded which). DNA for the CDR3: TGTGCCTGTGACCCGATTACTGGGGGACCCCAAGGACTCATCTTT. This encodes CACDPITGGPQGLIF.